Below, 5 T cell receptor beta chains from the same sample are listed, as sequenced in a study of CD8 T cells in Susac syndrome. Random hexamers primed reverse transcription of roughly 0.5 to 1 ug RNA. One entry per CDR3 protein results from TCRdb running MiXCR on the immunoSEQ multiplex PCR reads. The profile shows 85,000 to 120,000 distinct CDR3 sequences, roughly 94% of them singletons. Sequencing was done on a sample of CD8+ T cells from PBMCs. These receptors were taken from a human donor with Susac syndrome.

This chain links TRBV6-2 or TRBV6-3 with TRBJ2-5; D remains unclear. CDR1 and CDR2 from the germline V gene are MNHEY and SVGEGT. This CDR3 comprises 14 residues. Trimming left V 8 bases short and J 5 bases short, with 18 bases between. The CDR3 protein is CASLTPQFAETQYF. The CDR3 nucleotides are TGTGCCAGCCTTACCCCCCAGTTCGCGGAGACCCAGTACTTC.

This chain joins TRBV29-1 and TRBJ2-7, with D maybe TRBD2 (5 bases). The CDR3 totals 12 residues. The V and J ends lost 1 base and 6 bases respectively, with 10 bases between them. Germline V lookup: CDR1 SQVTM, CDR2 ANQGSEA. The CDR3 region is CSVEAAEGEQYF. The CDR3 DNA is TGCAGCGTTGAAGCGGCCGAGGGCGAGCAGTACTTC.

The chain couples TRBV29-1 to TRBJ2-1; D gene unclear. Germline loops: CDR1 SQVTM, CDR2 ANQGSEA. This CDR3 spans 11 amino acids. The V gene lost 2 bases and the J gene lost 5 bases, with 4 bases spanning the gap. CDR3 residues: CSVEQDNEQFF. The CDR3 DNA follows: TGCAGCGTTGAACAGGACAATGAGCAGTTCTTC.

The genes are TRBV27 and TRBJ2-7; 7 bases agree with TRBD2. Trimming took 6 bases from V and 2 from J; bases not matched to a gene: 7. The CDR3 contains 14 residues. From germline, CDR1 is MNHEY and CDR2 SMNVEV (reference sequence). The CDR3: CASSPSGTTYEQYF. Here the CDR3 DNA reads TGTGCCAGCAGCCCCTCCGGGACTACCTACGAGCAGTACTTC.

The rearrangement uses TRBV4-2 and TRBJ2-7; TRBD2 might be the D (5 bases). V was trimmed by 4 bases and J by 3 bases, leaving 13 bases between them. The CDR3 is made up of 14 amino acids. CDR1 is LGHNA and CDR2 is YNFKEQ in the germline V gene. The CDR3 DNA reads TGTGCCAGCAGCCCCACGGCGGGCGGCTACGAGCAGTACTTC. Translating gives CASSPTAGGYEQYF.